This TCR beta chain derives from a study of beta chain features in type 1 diabetes. The investigators reverse transcribed all of the isolated RNA, so they sequenced expressed TCRB transcripts. Sequenced by immunoSEQ multiplex PCR; TCRdb stores in-frame clones only, minus some. The sample lists roughly 180,000 clones; approximately 13% were seen once. The CDR3 length is 13 residues. Germline V gene sequence: CDR1 LNHDA, CDR2 SQIVND (reference sequence). V dropped 4 bases and J dropped 4 bases, with 11 bases sitting between them. The TCR sequence derives from a woman aged 18-29 years in good health. V is TRBV19 and J is TRBJ2-7; a possible D gene is TRBD1 (6 bases). Sample: central memory CD4+ T cells from blood. DNA of the CDR3: TGTGCCAGTAGTAAAGAACAGGGATACGAGCAGTACTTC. Its translation: CASSKEQGYEQYF. Full variable domain (missing parts from reference TRBV19 and TRBJ2-7): DGGITQSPKYLFRKEGQNVTLSCEQNLNHDAMYWYRQDPGQGLRLIYYSQIVNDFQKGDIAEGYSVSREKKESFPLTVTSAQKNPTAFYLCASSKEQGYEQYFGPGTRLTVT.